This paragraph covers one T cell receptor beta chain sequence. The data derive from a study of Ad26.COV2.S vaccination and SARS-CoV-2 variants. TCRdb's copy holds only in-frame clones and misses some; the assay was immunoSEQ multiplex PCR. This sample yields around 240,000 clones, of which around nine tenths are seen a single time; about 11% belongs to the top ten. Documented treatment: 15 to 20 received Ad26.COV2.S at low or high dose, single or two shots; 5 received placebo; per-sample allocation not given. All samples were drawn on day 63, counting from the first vaccine or placebo injection. The TCR originated in a person between 18 and 65 years old who received the Ad26.COV2.S COVID-19 vaccine or a placebo. Sequencing used peripheral blood, obtained in a trial of Ad26.COV2.S vaccine versus placebo.

Written as DNA, the CDR3 is TGTGCCTGGGGTCACAGGGTGGCTAATGAAAAACTGTTTTTT. Translation: CAWGHRVANEKLFF. V is TRBV30 and J is TRBJ1-4; a weak D match, TRBD1 (6 bases). CDR1 is GTSNPN, CDR2 SVGIG, per germline (reference sequence). The CDR3 consists of 14 residues. Trimming shortened V by 5 bases and J by 3 bases, and 13 bases separated the two germline ends.